The T cell receptor (beta chain) under discussion was sequenced for a study of memory CD4+ T cells and cytomegalovirus serostatus. Study-wide results and limits: Of 150 to 200 reported CMV TCRbeta sequences, under 70 were found in memory CD4+ repertoires. Suggested: most of the CMV-linked TCR signature lies in CD4+ memory cells.

Single viable CD3+CD4+CD8-CD45RO+ cells were sorted as the memory CD4+ T cells. CDR1 and CDR2 from the germline V gene are LNHDA and SQIVND (reference sequence). V was clipped by 6 bases and J by 8 bases, with 22 bases between them. The CDR3 totals 16 residues. In regard to this clone: Antigen: not known.

The protocol was immunoSEQ multiplex PCR, while the TCRdb copy is restricted to in-frame clones and leaves out a portion. Among just under 65,000 clones listed, more than 70% were seen once. The sequence came from an adult in good health and CMV-seronegative. Sequencing input: memory CD4+ T cells from blood. The chain joins TRBV19 to TRBJ1-4; D might be TRBD1 (5 bases). In DNA, the CDR3 is TGTGCCAGTAGCAGAGTCGGGGGGATCTTTGGGGAAAAACTGTTTTTT. It translates to CASSRVGGIFGEKLFF.